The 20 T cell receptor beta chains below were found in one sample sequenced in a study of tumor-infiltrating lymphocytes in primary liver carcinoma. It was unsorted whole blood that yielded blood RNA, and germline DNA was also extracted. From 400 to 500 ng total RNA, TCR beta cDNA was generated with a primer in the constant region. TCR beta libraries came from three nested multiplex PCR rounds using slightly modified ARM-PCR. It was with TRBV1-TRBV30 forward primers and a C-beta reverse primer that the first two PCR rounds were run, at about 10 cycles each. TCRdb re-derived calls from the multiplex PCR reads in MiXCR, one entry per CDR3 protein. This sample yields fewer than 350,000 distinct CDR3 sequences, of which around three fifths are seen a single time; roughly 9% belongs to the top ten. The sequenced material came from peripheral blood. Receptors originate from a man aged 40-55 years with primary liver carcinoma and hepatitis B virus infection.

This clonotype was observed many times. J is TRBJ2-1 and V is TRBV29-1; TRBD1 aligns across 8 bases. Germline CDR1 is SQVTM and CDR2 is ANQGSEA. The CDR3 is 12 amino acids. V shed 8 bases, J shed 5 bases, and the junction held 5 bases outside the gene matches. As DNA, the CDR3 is TGCAGCTCCGGGACAGGTAACAATGAGCAGTTCTTC. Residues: CSSGTGNNEQFF.

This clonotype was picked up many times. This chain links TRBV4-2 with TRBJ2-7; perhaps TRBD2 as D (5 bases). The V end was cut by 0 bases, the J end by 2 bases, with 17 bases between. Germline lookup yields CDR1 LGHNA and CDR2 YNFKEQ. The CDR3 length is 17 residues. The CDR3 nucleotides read TGTGCCAGCAGCCAAGACTTGGGGAGCGCAAAAGCCTACGAGCAGTACTTC. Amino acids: CASSQDLGSAKAYEQYF.

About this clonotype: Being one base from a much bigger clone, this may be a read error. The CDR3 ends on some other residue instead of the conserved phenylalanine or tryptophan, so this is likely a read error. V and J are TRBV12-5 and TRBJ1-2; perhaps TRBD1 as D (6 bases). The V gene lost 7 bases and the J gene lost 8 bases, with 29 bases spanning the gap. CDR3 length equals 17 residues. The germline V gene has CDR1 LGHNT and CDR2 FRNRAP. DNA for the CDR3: TGTGCTAGTGCCCCGGCTATGGTGGGGGGCGCCCTCGGGGGCTACACCATC. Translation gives CASAPAMVGGALGGYTI.

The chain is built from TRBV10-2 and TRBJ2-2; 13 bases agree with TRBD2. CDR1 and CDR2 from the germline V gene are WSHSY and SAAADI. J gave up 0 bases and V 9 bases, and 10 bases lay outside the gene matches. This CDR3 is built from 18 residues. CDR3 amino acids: CASRVGLAGTSNTGELFF. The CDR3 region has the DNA TGCGCCAGTCGGGTGGGACTAGCGGGAACCTCGAACACCGGGGAGCTGTTTTTT.

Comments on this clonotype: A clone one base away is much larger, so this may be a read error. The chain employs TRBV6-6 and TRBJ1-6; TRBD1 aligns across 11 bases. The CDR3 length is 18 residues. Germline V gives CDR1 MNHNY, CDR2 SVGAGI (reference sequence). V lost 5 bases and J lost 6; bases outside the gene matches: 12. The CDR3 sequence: CASSKRTGGATGNSPLHF. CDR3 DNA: TGTGCCAGCAGTAAAAGGACAGGGGGCGCGACGGGTAATTCACCCCTCCACTTT.

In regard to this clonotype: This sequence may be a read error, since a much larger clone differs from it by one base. DNA for the CDR3: TGTGCCAGCAATATGGGCCTAAACACCATATATTTT. This codes for CASNMGLNTIYF. The chain links TRBV12-3 or TRBV12-4 to TRBJ1-3; no clear D gene. V lost 7 bases to trimming and J lost 6 bases, with 10 bases between them. The CDR3 consists of 12 residues.

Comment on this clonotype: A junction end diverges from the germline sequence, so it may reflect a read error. The CDR3 here is CAGATEPNTEASF. DNA of the CDR3: TGTGCCGGTGCGACAGAACCGAACACTGAAGCTTCCTTT. The rearrangement joins TRBV11-2 to TRBJ1-1, with D perhaps matching TRBD1 (5 bases). This CDR3 contains 13 residues. Germline V gene sequence: CDR1 SGHAT, CDR2 FQNNGV.

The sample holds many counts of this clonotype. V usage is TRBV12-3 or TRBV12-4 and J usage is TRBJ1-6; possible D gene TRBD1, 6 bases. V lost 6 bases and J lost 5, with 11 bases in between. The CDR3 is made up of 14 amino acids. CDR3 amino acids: CASRAQGHNSPLHF. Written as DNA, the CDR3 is TGTGCCAGCAGGGCCCAGGGGCATAATTCACCCCTCCACTTT.

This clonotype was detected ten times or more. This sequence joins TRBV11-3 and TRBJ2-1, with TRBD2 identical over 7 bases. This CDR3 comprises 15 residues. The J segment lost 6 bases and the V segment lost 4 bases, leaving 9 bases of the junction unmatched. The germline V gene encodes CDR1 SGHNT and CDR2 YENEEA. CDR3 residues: CASSSGLSQGNEQFF. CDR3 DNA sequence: TGTGCCAGCAGCTCGGGACTATCTCAAGGCAATGAGCAGTTCTTC.

CDR3 DNA sequence: TGTGCCAGCAGCTTGGGCTCACAGCAGGGTACAGATACGCAGTATTTT. It translates to CASSLGSQQGTDTQYF. The rearrangement joins TRBV5-4 to TRBJ2-3; D may be TRBD1 (5 bases). CDR1 is SGHNT and CDR2 is YYREEE in the germline V gene (reference sequence). Trimming removed 0 bases from V and 3 bases from J, with 14 bases in between. The CDR3 consists of 16 residues.

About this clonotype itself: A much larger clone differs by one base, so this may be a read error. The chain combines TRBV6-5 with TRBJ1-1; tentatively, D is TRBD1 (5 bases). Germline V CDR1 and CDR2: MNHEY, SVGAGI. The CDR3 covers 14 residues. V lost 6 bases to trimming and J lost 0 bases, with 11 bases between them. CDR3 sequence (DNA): TGTGCCAGCAGGGGCAAGGACATGAACACTGAAGCTTTCTTT. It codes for CASRGKDMNTEAFF.

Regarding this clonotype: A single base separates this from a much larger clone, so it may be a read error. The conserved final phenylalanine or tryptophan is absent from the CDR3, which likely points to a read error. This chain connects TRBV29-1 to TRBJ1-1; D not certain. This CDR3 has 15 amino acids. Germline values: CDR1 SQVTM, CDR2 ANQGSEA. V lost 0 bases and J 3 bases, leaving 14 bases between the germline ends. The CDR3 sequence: CSVEDTYPRDTEAFS. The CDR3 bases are TGCAGCGTTGAAGACACGTATCCGAGGGACACTGAAGCTTTCTCT.

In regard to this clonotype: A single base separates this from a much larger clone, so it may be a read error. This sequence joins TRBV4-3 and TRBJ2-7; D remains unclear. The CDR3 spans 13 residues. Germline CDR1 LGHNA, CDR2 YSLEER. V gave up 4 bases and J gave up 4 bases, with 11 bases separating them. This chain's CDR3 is CASSRACQYEQYF. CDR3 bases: TGCGCCAGCAGCCGGGCCTGCCAATACGAGCAGTACTTC.

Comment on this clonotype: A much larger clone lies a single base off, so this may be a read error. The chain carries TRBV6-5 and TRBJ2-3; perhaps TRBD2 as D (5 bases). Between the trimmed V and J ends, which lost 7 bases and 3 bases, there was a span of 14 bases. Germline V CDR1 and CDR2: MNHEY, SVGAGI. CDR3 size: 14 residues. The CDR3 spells CASKVGSDTDTQYF. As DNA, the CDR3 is TGTGCCAGCAAAGTTGGGAGCGATACAGATACGCAGTATTTT.

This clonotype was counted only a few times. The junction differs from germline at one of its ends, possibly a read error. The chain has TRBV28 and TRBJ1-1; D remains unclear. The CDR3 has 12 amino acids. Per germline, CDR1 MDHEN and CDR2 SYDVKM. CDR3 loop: CASTITPSEAFF. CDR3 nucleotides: TGTGCCAGCACAATCACCCCCTCTGAGGCTTTCTTT.

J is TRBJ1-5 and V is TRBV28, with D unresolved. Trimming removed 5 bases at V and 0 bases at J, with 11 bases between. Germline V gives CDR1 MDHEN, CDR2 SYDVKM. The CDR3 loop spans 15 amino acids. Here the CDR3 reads CASSLGGLSNQPQHF. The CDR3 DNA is TGTGCCAGCAGTCTTGGAGGGCTTAGCAATCAGCCCCAGCATTTT.

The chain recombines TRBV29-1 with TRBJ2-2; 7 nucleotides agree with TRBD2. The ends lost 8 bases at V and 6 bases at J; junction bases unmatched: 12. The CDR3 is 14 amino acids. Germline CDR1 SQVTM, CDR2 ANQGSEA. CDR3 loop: CSRQSGAMAGELFF. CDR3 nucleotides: TGCAGCCGTCAAAGCGGGGCCATGGCCGGGGAGCTGTTTTTT.

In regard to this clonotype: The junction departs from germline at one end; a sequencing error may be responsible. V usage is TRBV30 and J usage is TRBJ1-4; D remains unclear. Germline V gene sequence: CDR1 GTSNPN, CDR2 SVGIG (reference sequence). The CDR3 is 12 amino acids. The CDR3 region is CALLEAAEKLVF. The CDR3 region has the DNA TGTGCCCTACTGGAGGCAGCTGAAAAACTGGTTTTT.

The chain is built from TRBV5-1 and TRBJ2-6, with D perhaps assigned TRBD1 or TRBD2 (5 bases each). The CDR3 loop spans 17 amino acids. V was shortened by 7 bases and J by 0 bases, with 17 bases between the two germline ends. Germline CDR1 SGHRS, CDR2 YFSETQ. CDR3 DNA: TGCGCCAGCTGCTATACGGGACGGCGCTCTGGGGCCAACGTCCTGACTTTC. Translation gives CASCYTGRRSGANVLTF.

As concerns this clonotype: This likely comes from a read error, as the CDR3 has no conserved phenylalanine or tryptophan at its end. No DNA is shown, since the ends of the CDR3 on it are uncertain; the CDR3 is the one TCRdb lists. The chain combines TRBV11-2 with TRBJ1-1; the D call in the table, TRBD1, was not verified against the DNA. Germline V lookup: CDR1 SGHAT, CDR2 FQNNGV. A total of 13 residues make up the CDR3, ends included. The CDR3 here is CASSGGLNTEALI.